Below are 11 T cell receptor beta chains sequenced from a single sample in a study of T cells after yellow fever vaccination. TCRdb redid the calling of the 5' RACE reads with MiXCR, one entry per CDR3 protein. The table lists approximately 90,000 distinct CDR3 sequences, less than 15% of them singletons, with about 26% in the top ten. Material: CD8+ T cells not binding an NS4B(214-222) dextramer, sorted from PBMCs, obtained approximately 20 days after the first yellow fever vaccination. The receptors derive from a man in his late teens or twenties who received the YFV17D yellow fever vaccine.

The CDR3 loop reads CASSLSPSQLFF. The CDR3 coding sequence is TGTGCCAGCAGTTTATCCCCCTCGCAGCTGTTTTTT. V gene TRBV27 combines with J gene TRBJ2-2, with D hard to call. The CDR3 is 12 amino acids. Germline V gene lookup returns CDR1 MNHEY and CDR2 SMNVEV (reference sequence). V lost 0 bases, J lost 12 bases, and 8 bases lay in between.

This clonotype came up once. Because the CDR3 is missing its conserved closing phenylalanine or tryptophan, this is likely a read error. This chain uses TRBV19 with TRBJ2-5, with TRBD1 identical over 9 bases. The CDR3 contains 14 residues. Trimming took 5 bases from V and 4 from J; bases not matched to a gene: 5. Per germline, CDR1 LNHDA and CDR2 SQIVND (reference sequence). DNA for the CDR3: TGTGCCAGTAGTGGGACAGGGTTGGGAGAGACCCAGTACATC. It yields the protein CASSGTGLGETQYI.

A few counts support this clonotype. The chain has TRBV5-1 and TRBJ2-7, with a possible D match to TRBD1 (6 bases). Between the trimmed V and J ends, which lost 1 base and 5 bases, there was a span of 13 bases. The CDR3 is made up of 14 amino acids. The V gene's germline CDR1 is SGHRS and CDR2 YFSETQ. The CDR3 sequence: CASSLFRGQDEQYF. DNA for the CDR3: TGCGCCAGCAGCTTGTTTCGGGGACAAGACGAGCAGTACTTC. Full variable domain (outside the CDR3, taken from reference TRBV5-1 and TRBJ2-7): KAGVTQTPRYLIKTRGQQVTLSCSPISGHRSVSWYQQTPGQGLQFLFEYFSETQRNKGNFPGRFSGRQFSNSRSEMNVSTLELGDSALYLCASSLFRGQDEQYFGPGTRLTVT.

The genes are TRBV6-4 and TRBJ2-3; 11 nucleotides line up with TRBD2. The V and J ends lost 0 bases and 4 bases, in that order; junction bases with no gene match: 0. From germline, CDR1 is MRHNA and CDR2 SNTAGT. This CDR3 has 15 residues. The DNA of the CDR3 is TGTGCCAGCAGTGACTCTAGCGGGGGGGCAGATACGCAGTATTTT. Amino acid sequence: CASSDSSGGADTQYF.

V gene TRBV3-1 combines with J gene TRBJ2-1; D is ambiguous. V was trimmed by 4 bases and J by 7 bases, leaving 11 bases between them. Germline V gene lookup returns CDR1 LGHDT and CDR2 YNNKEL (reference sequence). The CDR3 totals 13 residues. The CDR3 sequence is CASSPVMWNEQFF. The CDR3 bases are TGTGCCAGCAGCCCCGTCATGTGGAATGAGCAGTTCTTC.

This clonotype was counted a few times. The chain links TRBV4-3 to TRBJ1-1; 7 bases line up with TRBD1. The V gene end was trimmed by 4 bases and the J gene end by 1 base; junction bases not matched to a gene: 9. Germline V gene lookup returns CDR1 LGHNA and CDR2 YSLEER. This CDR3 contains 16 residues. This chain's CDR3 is CASSPRTGRTNTEAFF. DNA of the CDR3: TGCGCCAGCAGCCCCCGGACAGGCCGAACGAACACTGAAGCTTTCTTT.

In DNA, the CDR3 is TGCGCCAGCAGCCAAGATGGAGGGGGGTACGGAGGGGAGCTGTTTTTT. Encoded protein: CASSQDGGGYGGELFF. The rearrangement uses TRBV4-1 and TRBJ2-2, with D perhaps being TRBD1 or TRBD2 (6 bases each). CDR1 is MGHRA and CDR2 is YSYEKL in the germline V gene. V was clipped by 0 bases and J by 8 bases, with 16 bases between them. The CDR3 extends over 16 amino acids.

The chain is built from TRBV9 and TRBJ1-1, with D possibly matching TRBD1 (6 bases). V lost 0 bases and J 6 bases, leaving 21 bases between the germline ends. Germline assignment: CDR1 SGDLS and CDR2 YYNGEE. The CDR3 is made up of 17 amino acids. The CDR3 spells CASSVGAGTRLASEAFF. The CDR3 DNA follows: TGTGCCAGCAGCGTAGGAGCCGGGACAAGGCTCGCGTCTGAAGCTTTCTTT.

CDR3 bases: TGTGCCAGCAGCGTAGACCGTGAGCAGTTCTTC. This encodes CASSVDREQFF. V and J are TRBV9 and TRBJ2-1, with D unresolved. This CDR3 comprises 11 residues. Trimming cost V 0 bases and J 9 bases, with 4 bases left between them. Germline values: CDR1 SGDLS, CDR2 YYNGEE.

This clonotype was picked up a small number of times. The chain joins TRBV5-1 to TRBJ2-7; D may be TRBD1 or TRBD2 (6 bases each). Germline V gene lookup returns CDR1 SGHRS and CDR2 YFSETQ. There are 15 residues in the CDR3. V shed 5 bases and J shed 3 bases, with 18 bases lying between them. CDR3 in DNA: TGCGCCAGCAGGCCACAGGGACTCCCTCTCTACGAGCAGTACGTC. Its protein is CASRPQGLPLYEQYV.

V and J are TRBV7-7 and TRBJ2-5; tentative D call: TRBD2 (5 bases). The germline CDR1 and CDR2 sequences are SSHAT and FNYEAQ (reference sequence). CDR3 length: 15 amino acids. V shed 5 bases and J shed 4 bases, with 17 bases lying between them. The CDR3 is CASSRGTGNGETQYF. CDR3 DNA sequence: TGTGCCAGCAGCAGAGGTACCGGGAACGGAGAGACCCAGTACTTC.